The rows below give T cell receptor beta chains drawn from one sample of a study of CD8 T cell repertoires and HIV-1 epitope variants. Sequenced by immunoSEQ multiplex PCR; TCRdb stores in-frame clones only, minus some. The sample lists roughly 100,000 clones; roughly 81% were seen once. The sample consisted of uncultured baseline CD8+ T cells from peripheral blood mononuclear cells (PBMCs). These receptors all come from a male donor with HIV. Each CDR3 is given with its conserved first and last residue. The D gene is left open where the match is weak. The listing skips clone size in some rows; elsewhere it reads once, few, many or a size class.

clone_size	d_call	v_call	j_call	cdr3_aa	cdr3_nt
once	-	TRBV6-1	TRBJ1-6	CASSEATAANSPLHF	TGTGCCAGCAGTGAAGCAACGGCAGCTAATTCACCCCTCCACTTT
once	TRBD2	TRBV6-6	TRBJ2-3	CASSNPGLAGSDTQYF	TGTGCCAGCAGTAACCCGGGACTAGCGGGGTCTGATACGCAGTATTTT
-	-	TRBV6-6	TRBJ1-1	CASSYRNGPMNTEAFF	TGTGCCAGCAGTTACCGGAACGGTCCTATGAACACTGAAGCTTTCTTT
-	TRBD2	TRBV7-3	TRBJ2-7	CASSLLPGGQGETYEQYF	TGTGCCAGCAGCTTATTGCCGGGAGGGCAGGGAGAAACCTACGAGCAGTACTTC
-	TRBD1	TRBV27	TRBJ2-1	CASSLTGGPNNEQFF	TGTGCCAGCAGTCTTACAGGGGGACCTAACAATGAGCAGTTCTTC
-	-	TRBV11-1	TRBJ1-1	CASSLQALGGYTEAFF	TGTGCCAGCAGCTTACAGGCCCTTGGGGGTTACACTGAAGCTTTCTTT
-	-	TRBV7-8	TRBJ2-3	CASSLVALRTKPTRDTQYF	TGTGCCAGCAGCTTAGTGGCCCTTAGGACTAAACCCACACGAGATACGCAGTATTTT
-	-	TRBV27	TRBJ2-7	CASGIVYYEQYF	TGTGCCAGCGGGATAGTGTACTACGAGCAGTACTTC
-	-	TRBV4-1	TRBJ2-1	CASSQDNGIGEQFF	TGCGCCAGCAGCCAGGACAACGGGATAGGTGAGCAGTTCTTC
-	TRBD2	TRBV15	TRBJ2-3	CATSRDRSGGGVADTQYF	TGTGCCACCAGCAGAGATCGGTCGGGGGGAGGTGTTGCAGATACGCAGTATTTT
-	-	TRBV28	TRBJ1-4	CASSIIQLMDGQVEKLFF	TGTGCCAGCAGTATCATTCAACTGATGGACGGGCAAGTGGAAAAACTGTTTTTT
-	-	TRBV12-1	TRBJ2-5	CASSFLAGGNQETQYF	TGTGCCAGCAGCTTTTTGGCGGGAGGGAACCAAGAGACCCAGTACTTC
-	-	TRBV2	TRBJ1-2	CASSQISIYTF	TGTGCCAGCAGTCAAATCAGTATCTACACCTTC
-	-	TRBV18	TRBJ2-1	CASSPQATTDEQFF	TGTGCCAGCTCACCACAAGCTACAACCGATGAGCAGTTCTTC
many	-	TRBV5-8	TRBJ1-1	CASRKSWGSEAFF	TGTGCCAGCAGGAAAAGCTGGGGGTCTGAAGCTTTCTTT
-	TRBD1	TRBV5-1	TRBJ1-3	CASSGGTAGNTIYF	TGCGCCAGCAGCGGGGGGACAGCGGGAAACACCATATATTTT
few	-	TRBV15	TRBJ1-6	CATSRGGGNSPLHF	TGTGCCACCAGCAGAGGCGGGGGAAATTCACCCCTCCACTTT
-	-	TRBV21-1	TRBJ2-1	CASSSGHFWGNEQFF	TGTGCCAGCAGCTCGGGACATTTTTGGGGGAATGAGCAGTTCTTC
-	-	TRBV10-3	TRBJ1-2	CAISDPGGDYGYTF	TGTGCCATCAGTGACCCTGGGGGGGACTATGGCTACACCTTC
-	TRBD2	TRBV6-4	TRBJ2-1	CASSVSRTSGFYNEQFF	TGTGCCAGCAGTGTGAGTAGGACTAGCGGCTTCTACAATGAGCAGTTCTTC
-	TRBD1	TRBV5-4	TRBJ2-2	CASSSRETGGTGELFF	TGTGCCAGCAGCTCCCGAGAGACAGGGGGCACCGGGGAGCTGTTTTTT
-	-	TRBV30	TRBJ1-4	CAWCPLPGTNEKLFF	TGTGCCTGGTGCCCACTGCCGGGGACTAATGAAAAACTGTTTTTT
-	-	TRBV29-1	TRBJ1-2	CSGLTTGYGYTF	TGCAGCGGCTTGACTACGGGGTATGGCTACACCTTC
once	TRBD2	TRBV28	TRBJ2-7	CASTGTSGVWAYEQYF	TGTGCCAGCACAGGGACTAGCGGAGTTTGGGCCTACGAGCAGTACTTC
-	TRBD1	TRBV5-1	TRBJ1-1	CASSLPRQGGTEAFF	TGCGCCAGCAGCTTACCTCGACAGGGAGGAACTGAAGCTTTCTTT
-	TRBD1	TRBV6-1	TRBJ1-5	CASSEGTGGYQPQHF	TGTGCCAGCAGTGAAGGGACAGGGGGGTATCAGCCCCAGCATTTT
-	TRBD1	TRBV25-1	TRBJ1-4	CASSDPGGNEKLFF	TGTGCCAGCAGTGACCCAGGGGGTAATGAAAAACTGTTTTTT
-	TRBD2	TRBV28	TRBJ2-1	CAAVGGSFYNEQFF	TGTGCCGCGGTGGGCGGGAGTTTCTACAATGAGCAGTTCTTC
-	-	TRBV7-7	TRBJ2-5	CASSRKPEETQYF	TGTGCTAGCAGCCGTAAACCCGAAGAGACCCAGTACTTC
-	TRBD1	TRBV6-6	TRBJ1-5	CASSRGQGDNQPQHF	TGTGCCAGCAGCCGGGGACAGGGGGACAATCAGCCCCAGCATTTT
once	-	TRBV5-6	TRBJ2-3	CASSPLDTQYF	TGTGCCAGCAGCCCCTTGGATACGCAGTATTTT
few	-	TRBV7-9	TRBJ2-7	CASSLASTLRDPNEQYF	TGTGCCAGCAGCTTGGCCTCAACCCTAAGGGATCCAAACGAGCAGTACTTC
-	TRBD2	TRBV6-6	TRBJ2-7	CASTGLPGRAYGEQYF	TGTGCCAGCACCGGACTACCGGGGAGGGCTTACGGCGAGCAGTACTTC
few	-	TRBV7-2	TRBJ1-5	CASSPGTQTYQPQHF	TGTGCCAGCAGCCCAGGGACCCAAACATATCAGCCCCAGCATTTT
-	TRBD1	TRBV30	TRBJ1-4	CAWSVRGLGNEKLFF	TGTGCCTGGAGTGTAAGGGGGCTGGGGAATGAAAAACTGTTTTTT
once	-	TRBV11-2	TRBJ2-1	CASSLSGRGGFF	TGTGCCAGCAGCTTGAGCGGGCGTGGGGGGTTCTTC
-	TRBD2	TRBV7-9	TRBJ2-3	CASSLRLAGVETDTQYF	TGTGCCAGCAGCCTACGACTAGCGGGAGTCGAGACAGATACGCAGTATTTT
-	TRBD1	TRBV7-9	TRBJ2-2	CASRHARGLPGELFF	TGTGCCAGCAGGCACGCCAGGGGGCTGCCCGGGGAGCTGTTTTTT
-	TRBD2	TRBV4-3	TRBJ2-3	CASSQDGTSGVSDTQYF	TGCGCCAGCAGCCAGGATGGGACTAGCGGGGTTTCAGATACGCAGTATTTT
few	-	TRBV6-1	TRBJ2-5	CASSEGPAETQYF	TGTGCCAGCAGTGAAGGCCCGGCGGAGACCCAGTACTTC
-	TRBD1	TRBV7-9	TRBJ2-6	CASRGTGQSGANVLTF	TGTGCCAGCCGCGGGACAGGGCAATCTGGGGCCAACGTCCTGACTTTC
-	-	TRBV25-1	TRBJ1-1	CASSGLLGRFQGNTEAFF	TGTGCCAGCAGTGGATTACTCGGACGCTTCCAGGGGAACACTGAAGCTTTCTTT
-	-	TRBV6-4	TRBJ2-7	CASSPVDIVQHF	TGTGCCAGCAGCCCGGTGGATATCGTTCAGCACTTC
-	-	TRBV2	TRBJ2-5	CASTESANYQETQYF	TGTGCCAGCACGGAAAGCGCTAATTACCAAGAGACCCAGTACTTC
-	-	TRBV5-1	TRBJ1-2	CASSYDSHLGNYGYTF	TGCGCCAGCAGCTACGACAGTCATCTAGGTAACTATGGCTACACCTTC
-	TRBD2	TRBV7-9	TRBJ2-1	CASSFSGGADEQFF	TGTGCCAGCAGCTTTAGCGGGGGGGCGGATGAGCAGTTCTTC
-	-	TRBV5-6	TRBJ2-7	CASSFLPAIREQYF	TGTGCCAGCAGCTTCTTGCCAGCCATACGGGAGCAGTACTTC
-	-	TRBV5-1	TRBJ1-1	CASRQLLNTEAFF	TGCGCCAGCAGACAGCTATTGAACACTGAAGCTTTCTTT
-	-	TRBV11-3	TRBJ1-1	CASSDSVGTEAFF	TGTGCCAGCAGCGACTCTGTGGGCACTGAAGCTTTCTTT
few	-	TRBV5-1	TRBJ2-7	CASGFGQLDHEQYF	TGCGCCAGCGGTTTTGGACAGTTGGACCACGAGCAGTACTTC
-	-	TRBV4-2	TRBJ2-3	CASSQEFGQWFFADTQYF	TGTGCCAGCAGCCAAGAATTCGGACAATGGTTCTTCGCAGATACGCAGTATTTT
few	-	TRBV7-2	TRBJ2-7	CASSFLEASYEQYF	TGTGCCAGCAGCTTCCTTGAAGCTTCCTACGAGCAGTACTTC
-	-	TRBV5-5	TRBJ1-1	CASTLQVRTEAFF	TGTGCCAGCACCTTACAGGTGCGCACTGAAGCTTTCTTT
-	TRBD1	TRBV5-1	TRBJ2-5	CASSAIPQGARETQYF	TGCGCCAGCAGCGCTATTCCACAGGGGGCTAGGGAGACCCAGTACTTC
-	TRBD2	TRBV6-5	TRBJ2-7	CASSRGDYEQYF	TGTGCCAGCAGCCGGGGGGACTACGAGCAGTACTTC
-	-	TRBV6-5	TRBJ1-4	CASSKKPGLNEKLFF	TGTGCCAGCAGTAAAAAGCCAGGTCTTAATGAAAAACTGTTTTTT